One sample yielded the 21 T cell receptor beta chains listed below, sequenced in a study of T cell responses to AZD1222 COVID-19 vaccine. TCRdb's table, derived via immunoSEQ multiplex PCR, lists solely in-frame clones and lacks some. Of about 150,000 clones in the sample, 80% to 95% were seen once. Sample: peripheral blood, taken on day 0 of AZD1222 vaccination. These receptor sequences come from an adult in good health.

The V gene is TRBV6-2 or TRBV6-3, the J gene TRBJ2-5; D unresolved. Germline CDR1 is MNHEY and CDR2 is SVGEGT. V was pared by 2 bases and J by 5 bases, with 12 bases between. The CDR3 has 14 amino acids. The CDR3 nucleotides read TGTGCCAGCAGTTACGATGGGGTTGGGGAGACCCAGTACTTC. It yields the protein CASSYDGVGETQYF.

The rearrangement links TRBV7-9 to TRBJ1-4; 8 bases line up with TRBD1. The CDR3 totals 14 residues. Germline CDR1 is SEHNR and CDR2 is FQNEAQ (reference sequence). V trimming: 5 bases; J trimming: 4 bases; junction bases outside the gene matches: 3. In DNA form, the CDR3 reads TGTGCCAGCAGCCAGGGGGCCAGTAATGAAAAACTGTTTTTT. Translated, it gives CASSQGASNEKLFF.

This rearrangement joins TRBV4-1 to TRBJ2-7; 9 nucleotides line up with TRBD2. The ends lost 1 base at V and 5 bases at J; junction bases unmatched: 3. The CDR3 loop spans 14 amino acids. Germline V gene data show CDR1 as MGHRA and CDR2 as YSYEKL. CDR3 amino acids: CASSQVAGANEQYF. The CDR3 DNA reads as TGCGCCAGCAGCCAAGTAGCGGGAGCTAACGAGCAGTACTTC.

This clone was seen a single time. The chain employs TRBV4-1 and TRBJ1-2; TRBD1 aligns across 9 bases. J was trimmed by 5 bases and V by 1 base; bases with no gene match: 5. The V gene's germline CDR1 is MGHRA and CDR2 YSYEKL. This CDR3 has 15 residues. CDR3 in amino acids: CASSQVGTGKYGYTF. In DNA, the CDR3 is TGCGCCAGCAGCCAAGTGGGGACAGGGAAATATGGCTACACCTTC.

This chain joins TRBV27 and TRBJ2-7; TRBD1 matches at 8 bases. This CDR3 region has 15 residues. V gave up 6 bases and J gave up 0 bases; unmatched junction bases: 7. The V gene's germline CDR1 is MNHEY and CDR2 SMNVEV (reference sequence). CDR3 nucleotide sequence: TGTGCCAGCAGCACCCGGGACAGGACCTCCTACGAGCAGTACTTC. This sequence encodes CASSTRDRTSYEQYF.

This clone was seen just once. The chain recombines TRBV18 with TRBJ2-1; D might be TRBD2 (7 bases). V lost 3 bases and J 5 bases, leaving 14 bases between the germline ends. CDR3 length equals 15 residues. The germline gives CDR1 KGHSH, CDR2 LQKENI. The CDR3 DNA is TGTGCCAGCTCACCGGCGGGGGCTATCAACAATGAGCAGTTCTTC. It encodes CASSPAGAINNEQFF.

The gene calls are TRBV6-1 and TRBJ2-3, with 12 bases lining up with TRBD1. Trimming cost V 6 bases and J 10 bases; bases outside gene matches: 11. From germline, CDR1 is MNHNS and CDR2 SASEGT. The CDR3 length is 15 residues. DNA of the CDR3: TGTGCCAGCAGCGCCGGGACAGGGGGCGTTCCCGCGCAGTATTTT. Protein sequence: CASSAGTGGVPAQYF.

This chain joins TRBV10-3 and TRBJ1-5; 7 nucleotides match TRBD1. The V gene end was trimmed by 10 bases and the J gene end by 1 base; junction bases not matched to a gene: 7. The CDR3 runs 14 residues. CDR1 and CDR2 (germline): ENHRY, SYGVKD. The CDR3 is CATAGGLSNQPQHF. The CDR3 DNA follows: TGTGCCACCGCAGGGGGTTTAAGCAATCAGCCCCAGCATTTT.

The V and J genes are TRBV5-1 and TRBJ1-2; 8 bases are shared with TRBD1. The CDR3 sequence is 15 residues long. Unmatched junction bases numbered 10, after V lost 4 bases and J lost 5 bases. The germline gives CDR1 SGHRS, CDR2 YFSETQ. CDR3 amino acids: CASSQMDRDPYGYTF. The CDR3 region has the DNA TGCGCCAGCAGCCAAATGGACAGGGATCCTTATGGCTACACCTTC.

This chain connects TRBV3-1 (or the pseudogene TRBV3-2) to TRBJ2-1, with TRBD2 matching over 10 bases. J lost 3 bases, V lost 6 bases, and 5 bases had no gene match. The germline V gene encodes CDR1 LGHDT and CDR2 YNNKEL (reference sequence). The CDR3 sequence is 15 residues long. In DNA form, the CDR3 reads TGTGCCAGCAGACGGGCTAGCGGGGGCTACAATGAGCAGTTCTTC. This encodes CASRRASGGYNEQFF.

The genes are TRBV10-2 and TRBJ1-4; TRBD1 aligns across 8 bases. Germline loops: CDR1 WSHSY, CDR2 SAAADI. The V segment lost 5 bases and the J segment 7 bases; nucleotides outside the gene matches: 21. There are 19 residues in the CDR3. CDR3: CASSNPNYRLGTGAEKLFF. The CDR3 bases are TGCGCCAGCAGTAACCCCAATTATAGGCTCGGGACAGGCGCTGAAAAACTGTTTTTT.

The J gene is TRBJ2-5, the V gene TRBV4-2; tentatively, D is TRBD1 or TRBD2 (5 bases each). The V gene lost 2 bases and the J gene lost 5 bases, with 12 bases spanning the gap. The CDR3 spans 14 residues. Germline V gives CDR1 LGHNA, CDR2 YNFKEQ. In DNA, the CDR3 is TGTGCCAGCAGCCAACTGAGGGGCCGGGAGACCCAGTACTTC. It encodes CASSQLRGRETQYF.

The V call is TRBV11-3, the J call TRBJ2-1; maybe TRBD2 (6 bases). Germline V CDR1 and CDR2: SGHNT, YENEEA. The CDR3 runs 16 residues. The V and J ends lost 3 bases and 0 bases respectively, with 12 bases between them. The CDR3 DNA sequence: TGTGCCAGCAGCTTCTCGGGGGAAAGCTCCTACAATGAGCAGTTCTTC. Residues: CASSFSGESSYNEQFF.

This clone is a singleton in its sample. The chain uses TRBV9 and TRBJ1-3; no clear D gene. Germline V gene data show CDR1 as SGDLS and CDR2 as YYNGEE. The V and J ends lost 5 bases and 4 bases respectively, with 13 bases between them. The length of the CDR3 is 14 residues. The CDR3 reads CASSAGGIGNTIYF. As DNA, the CDR3 is TGTGCCAGCAGTGCTGGCGGGATCGGAAACACCATATATTTT. The full variable domain, rest sourced from reference TRBV9 and TRBJ1-3, is DSGVTQTPKHLITATGQRVTLRCSPRSGDLSVYWYQQSLDQGLQFLIQYYNGEERAKGNILERFSAQQFPDLHSELNLSSLELGDSALYFCASSAGGIGNTIYFGEGSWLTVV.

This clone was detected once. The V and J genes are TRBV5-1 and TRBJ2-1; 8 nucleotides line up with TRBD1. CDR3 size: 15 residues. Per the germline V gene, CDR1 is SGHRS and CDR2 is YFSETQ. V was clipped by 4 bases and J by 4 bases; unmatched bases: 7. The CDR3 nucleotides read TGCGCCAGCAGCGACGGACAGGGTGGGTACAATGAGCAGTTCTTC. Translating gives CASSDGQGGYNEQFF.

The chain links TRBV6-6 to TRBJ2-3; perhaps D is TRBD1 or TRBD2 (6 bases each). Trimming stripped 2 bases from V and 3 bases from J, with 15 bases between. The CDR3 runs 16 residues. Per germline, CDR1 MNHNY and CDR2 SVGAGI (reference sequence). Written as DNA, the CDR3 is TGTGCCAGCAGTTACGGAAACGGGGGCCGGACAGATACGCAGTATTTT. Translating gives CASSYGNGGRTDTQYF.

The chain has TRBV25-1 and TRBJ1-1, with a tentative D call TRBD1 (5 bases). The CDR3 is 13 amino acids. Trimming removed 7 bases from V and 8 bases from J, with 17 bases in between. CDR1 is MGHDK, CDR2 SYGVNS, per germline. The CDR3 coding sequence is TGTGCCAGCATACCTACGGGGACCGACGAAGCTTTCTTT. It encodes CASIPTGTDEAFF.

J is TRBJ2-1 and V is TRBV18, with TRBD2 as a possible D gene (6 bases). Looked up from germline, CDR1 is KGHSH and CDR2 is LQKENI. The CDR3 totals 15 residues. V lost 2 bases to trimming and J lost 6 bases, with 14 bases between them. This chain's CDR3 is CASSPGGAPFNEQFF. The CDR3, as DNA: TGTGCCAGCTCACCAGGCGGGGCCCCCTTCAATGAGCAGTTCTTC. The full variable domain, in which reference TRBV18 and TRBJ2-1 provide the parts outside the CDR3, is NAGVMQNPRHLVRRRGQEARLRCSPMKGHSHVYWYRQLPEEGLKFMVYLQKENIIDESGMPKERFSAEFPKEGPSILRIQQVVRGDSAAYFCASSPGGAPFNEQFFGPGTRLTVL.

The gene calls are TRBV10-3 and TRBJ1-4; no definite D call. CDR3 size: 13 residues. The V gene's germline CDR1 is ENHRY and CDR2 SYGVKD. V was trimmed by 6 bases and J by 7 bases, leaving 12 bases between them. The CDR3 protein is CAIRGGLGEKLFF. The CDR3 DNA sequence: TGTGCCATCAGGGGAGGGCTTGGTGAAAAACTGTTTTTT.

Only a few counts were recorded for this clone. The chain uses TRBV6-1 and TRBJ1-6, with 10 positions matching TRBD1. With V trimmed by 2 bases and J by 8 bases, 6 bases remained unmatched. The CDR3 spans 16 residues. The germline V gene encodes CDR1 MNHNS and CDR2 SASEGT. CDR3 sequence reads: CASSEFAGTGDSPLHF. In DNA, the CDR3 is TGTGCCAGCAGTGAATTCGCCGGGACAGGGGATTCACCCCTCCACTTT.

This sequence joins TRBV7-9 and TRBJ1-5; D is ambiguous. This CDR3 spans 12 amino acids. The germline gives CDR1 SEHNR, CDR2 FQNEAQ (reference sequence). CDR3 amino acids: CAISGGDQPQHF. CDR3 bases: TGTGCGATCTCGGGCGGGGATCAGCCCCAGCATTTT. The variable domain in full, with the rest retrieved from reference TRBV7-9 and TRBJ1-5, is DTGVSQNPRHKITKRGQNVTFRCDPISEHNRLYWYRQTLGQGPEFLTYFQNEAQLEKSRLLSDRFSAERPKGSFSTLEIQRTEQGDSAMYLCAISGGDQPQHFGDGTRLSIL.